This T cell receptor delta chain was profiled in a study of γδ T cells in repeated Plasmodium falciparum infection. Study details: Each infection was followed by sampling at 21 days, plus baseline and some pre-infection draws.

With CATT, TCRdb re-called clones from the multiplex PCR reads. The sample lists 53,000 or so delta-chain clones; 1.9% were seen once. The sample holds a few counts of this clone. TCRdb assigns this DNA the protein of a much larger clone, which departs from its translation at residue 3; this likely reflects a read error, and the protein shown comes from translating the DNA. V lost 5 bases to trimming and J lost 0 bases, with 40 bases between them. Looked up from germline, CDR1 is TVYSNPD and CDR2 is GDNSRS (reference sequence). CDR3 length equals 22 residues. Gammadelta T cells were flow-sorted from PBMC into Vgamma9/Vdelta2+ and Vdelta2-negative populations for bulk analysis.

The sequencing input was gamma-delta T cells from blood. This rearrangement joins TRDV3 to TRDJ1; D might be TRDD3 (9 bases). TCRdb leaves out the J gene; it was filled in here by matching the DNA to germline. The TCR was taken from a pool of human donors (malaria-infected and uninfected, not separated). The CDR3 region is CALKAFLDFIYWGTSYTDKLIF. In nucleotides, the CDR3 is TGTGCCCTTAAGGCCTTCCTAGATTTTATTTACTGGGGGACGTCGTACACCGATAAACTCATCTTT.